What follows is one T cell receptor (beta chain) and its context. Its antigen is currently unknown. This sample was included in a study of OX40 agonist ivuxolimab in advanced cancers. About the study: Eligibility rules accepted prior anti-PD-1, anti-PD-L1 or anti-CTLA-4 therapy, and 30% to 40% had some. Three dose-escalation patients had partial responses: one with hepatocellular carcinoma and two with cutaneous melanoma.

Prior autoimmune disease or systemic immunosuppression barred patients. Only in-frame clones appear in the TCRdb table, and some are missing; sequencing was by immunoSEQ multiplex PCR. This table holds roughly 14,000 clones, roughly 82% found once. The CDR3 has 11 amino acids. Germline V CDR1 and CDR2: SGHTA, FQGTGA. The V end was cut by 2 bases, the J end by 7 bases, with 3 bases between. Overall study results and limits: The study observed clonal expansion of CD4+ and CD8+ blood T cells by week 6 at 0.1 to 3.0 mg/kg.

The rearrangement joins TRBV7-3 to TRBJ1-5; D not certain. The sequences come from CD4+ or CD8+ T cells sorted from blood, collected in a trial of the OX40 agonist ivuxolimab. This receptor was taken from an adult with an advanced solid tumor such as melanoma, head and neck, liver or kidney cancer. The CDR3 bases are TGTGCCAGCAGCTTAGGGCAGCCCCAGCATTTT. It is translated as CASSLGQPQHF.